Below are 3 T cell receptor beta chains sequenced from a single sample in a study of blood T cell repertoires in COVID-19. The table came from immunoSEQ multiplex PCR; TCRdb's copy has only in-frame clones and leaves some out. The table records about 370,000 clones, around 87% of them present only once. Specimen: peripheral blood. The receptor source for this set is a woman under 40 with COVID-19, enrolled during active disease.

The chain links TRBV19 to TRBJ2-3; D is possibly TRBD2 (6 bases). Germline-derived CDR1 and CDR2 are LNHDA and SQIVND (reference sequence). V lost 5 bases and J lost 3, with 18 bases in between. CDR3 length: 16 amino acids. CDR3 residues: CASSLPGVAPTDTQYF. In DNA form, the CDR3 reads TGTGCCAGTAGTCTACCGGGAGTAGCGCCTACAGATACGCAGTATTTT.

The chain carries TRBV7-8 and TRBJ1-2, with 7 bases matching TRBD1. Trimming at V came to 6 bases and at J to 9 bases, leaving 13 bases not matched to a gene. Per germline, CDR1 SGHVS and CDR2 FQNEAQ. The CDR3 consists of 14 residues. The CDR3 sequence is CASSTTGDSESYTF. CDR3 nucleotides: TGTGCCAGCAGTACTACAGGGGATTCTGAAAGCTACACCTTC. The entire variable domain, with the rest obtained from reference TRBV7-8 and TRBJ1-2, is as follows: GAGVSQSPRYKVAKRGQDVALRCDPISGHVSLFWYQQALGQGPEFLTYFQNEAQLDKSGLPSDRFFAERPEGSVSTLKIQRTQQEDSAVYLCASSTTGDSESYTFGSGTRLTVV.

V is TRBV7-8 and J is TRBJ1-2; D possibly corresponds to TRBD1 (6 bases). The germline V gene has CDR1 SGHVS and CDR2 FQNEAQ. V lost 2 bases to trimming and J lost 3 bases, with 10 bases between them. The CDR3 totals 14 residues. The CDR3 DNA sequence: TGTGCCAGCAGCTTATTGGCAGGGGACTATGGCTACACCTTC. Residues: CASSLLAGDYGYTF.